The clone carrying this TCR beta chain was observed a handful of times. Amplification used 60 Vbeta primers and 13 Jbeta primers. TCRdb's copy holds only in-frame clones and misses some; the assay was immunoSEQ multiplex PCR. The sample includes roughly 180,000 clones, around 70% of them seen just once. The source of the sample is a study of cytomegalovirus exposure and HLA in healthy donors. Germline V gene data show CDR1 as SNHLY and CDR2 as FYNNEI. V dropped 6 bases and J dropped 3; count of bases not matched to a gene: 4. This CDR3 is built from 14 residues. The chain uses TRBV2 and TRBJ1-5, with 8 bases that match TRBD1. The receptor comes from a male donor in good health and CMV-seronegative. The sequenced sample was PBMCs. CDR3 amino acids: CASSGQGLNQPQHF. The CDR3 DNA reads as TGTGCCAGCAGCGGACAGGGCCTCAATCAGCCCCAGCATTTT.